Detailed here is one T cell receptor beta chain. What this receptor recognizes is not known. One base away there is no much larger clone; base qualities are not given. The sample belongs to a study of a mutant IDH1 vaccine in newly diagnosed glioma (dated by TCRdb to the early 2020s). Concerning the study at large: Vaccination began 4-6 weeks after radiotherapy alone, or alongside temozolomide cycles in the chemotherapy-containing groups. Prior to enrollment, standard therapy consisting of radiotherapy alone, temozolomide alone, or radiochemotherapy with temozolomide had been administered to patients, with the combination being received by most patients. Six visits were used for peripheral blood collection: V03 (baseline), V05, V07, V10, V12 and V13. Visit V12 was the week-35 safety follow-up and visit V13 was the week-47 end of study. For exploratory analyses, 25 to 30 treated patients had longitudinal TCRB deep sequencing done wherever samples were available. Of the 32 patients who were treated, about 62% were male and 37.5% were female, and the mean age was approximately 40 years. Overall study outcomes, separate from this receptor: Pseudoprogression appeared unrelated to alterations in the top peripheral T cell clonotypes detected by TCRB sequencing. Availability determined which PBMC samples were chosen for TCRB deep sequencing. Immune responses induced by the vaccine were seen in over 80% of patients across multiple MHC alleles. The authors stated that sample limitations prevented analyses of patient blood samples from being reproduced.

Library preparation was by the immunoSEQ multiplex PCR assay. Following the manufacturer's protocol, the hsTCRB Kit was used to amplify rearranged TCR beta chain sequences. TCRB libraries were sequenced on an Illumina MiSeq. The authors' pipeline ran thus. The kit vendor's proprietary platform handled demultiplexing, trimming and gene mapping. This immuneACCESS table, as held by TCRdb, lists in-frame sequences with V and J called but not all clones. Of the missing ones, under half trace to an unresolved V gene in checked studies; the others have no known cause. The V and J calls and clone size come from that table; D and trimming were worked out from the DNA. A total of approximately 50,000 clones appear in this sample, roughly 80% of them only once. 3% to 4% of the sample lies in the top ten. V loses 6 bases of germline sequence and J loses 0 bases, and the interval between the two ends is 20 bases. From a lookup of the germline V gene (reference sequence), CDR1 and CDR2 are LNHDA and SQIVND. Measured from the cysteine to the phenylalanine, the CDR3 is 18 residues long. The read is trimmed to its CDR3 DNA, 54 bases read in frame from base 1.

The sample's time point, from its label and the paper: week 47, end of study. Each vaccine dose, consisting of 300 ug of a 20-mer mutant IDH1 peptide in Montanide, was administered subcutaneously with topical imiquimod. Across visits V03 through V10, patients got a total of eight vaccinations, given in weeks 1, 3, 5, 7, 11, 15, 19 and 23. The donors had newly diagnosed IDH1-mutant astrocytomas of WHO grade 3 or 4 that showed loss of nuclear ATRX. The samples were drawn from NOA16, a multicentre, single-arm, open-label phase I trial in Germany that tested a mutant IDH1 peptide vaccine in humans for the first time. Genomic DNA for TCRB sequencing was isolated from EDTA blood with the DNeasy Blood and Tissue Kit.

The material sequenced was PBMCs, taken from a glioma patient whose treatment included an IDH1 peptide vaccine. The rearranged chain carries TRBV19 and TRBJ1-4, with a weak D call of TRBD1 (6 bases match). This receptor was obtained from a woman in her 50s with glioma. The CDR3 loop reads CASSRAGVYDATNEKLFF. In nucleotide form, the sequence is TGTGCCAGTAGCCGAGCAGGGGTATACGATGCAACTAATGAAAAACTGTTTTTT.